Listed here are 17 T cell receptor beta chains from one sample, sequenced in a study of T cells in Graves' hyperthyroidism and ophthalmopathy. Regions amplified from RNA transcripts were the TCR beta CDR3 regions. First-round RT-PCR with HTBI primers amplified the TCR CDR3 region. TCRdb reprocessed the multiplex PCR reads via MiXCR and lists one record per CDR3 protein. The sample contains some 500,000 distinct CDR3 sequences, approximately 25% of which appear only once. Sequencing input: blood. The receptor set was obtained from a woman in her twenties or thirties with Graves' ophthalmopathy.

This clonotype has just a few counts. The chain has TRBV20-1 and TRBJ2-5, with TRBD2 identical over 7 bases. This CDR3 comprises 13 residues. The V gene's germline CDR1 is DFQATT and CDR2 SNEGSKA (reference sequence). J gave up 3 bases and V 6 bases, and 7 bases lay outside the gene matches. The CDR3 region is CSAQVGREETQYF. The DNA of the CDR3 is TGCAGTGCGCAGGTTGGGAGGGAAGAGACCCAGTACTTC.

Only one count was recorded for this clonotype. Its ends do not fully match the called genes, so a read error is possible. The CDR3 coding sequence is TGTGCCAGTAGGGACAAGTTGAACACTGATGCTTTCTTT. Amino acids: CASRDKLNTDAFF. This rearrangement joins TRBV6-1 to TRBJ1-1; D is perhaps TRBD1 (6 bases). Germline assignment: CDR1 MNHNS and CDR2 SASEGT. There are 13 residues in the CDR3.

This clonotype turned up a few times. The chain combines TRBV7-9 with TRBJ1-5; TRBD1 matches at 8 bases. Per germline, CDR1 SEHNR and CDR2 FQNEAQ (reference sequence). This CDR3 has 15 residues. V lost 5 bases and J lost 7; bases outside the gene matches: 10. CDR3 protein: CASSHTGGGAQPQHF. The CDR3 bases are TGTGCCAGCAGCCATACAGGGGGAGGAGCGCAGCCCCAGCATTTT.

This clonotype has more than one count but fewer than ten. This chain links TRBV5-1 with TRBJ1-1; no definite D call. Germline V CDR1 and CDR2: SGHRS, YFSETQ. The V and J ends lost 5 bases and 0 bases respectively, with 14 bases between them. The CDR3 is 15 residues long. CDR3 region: CASRADGSLNTEAFF. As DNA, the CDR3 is TGCGCCAGCAGGGCGGACGGCAGCCTGAACACTGAAGCTTTCTTT. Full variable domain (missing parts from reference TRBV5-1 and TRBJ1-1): KAGVTQTPRYLIKTRGQQVTLSCSPISGHRSVSWYQQTPGQGLQFLFEYFSETQRNKGNFPGRFSGRQFSNSRSEMNVSTLELGDSALYLCASRADGSLNTEAFFGQGTRLTVV.

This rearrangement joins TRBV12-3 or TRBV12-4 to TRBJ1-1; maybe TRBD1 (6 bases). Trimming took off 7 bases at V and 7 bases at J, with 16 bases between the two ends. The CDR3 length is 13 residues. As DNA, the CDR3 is TGTGCCAGCATTCCTACAGGGCCTGGTGAAGCTTTCTTT. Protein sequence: CASIPTGPGEAFF.

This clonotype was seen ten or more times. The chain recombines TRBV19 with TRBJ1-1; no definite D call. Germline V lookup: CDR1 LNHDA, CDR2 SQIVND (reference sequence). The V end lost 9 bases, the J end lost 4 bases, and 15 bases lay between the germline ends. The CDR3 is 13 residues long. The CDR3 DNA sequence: TGTGCCAGCAGTTTATCGTGGGGCACTGAAGCTTTCTTT. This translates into CASSLSWGTEAFF.

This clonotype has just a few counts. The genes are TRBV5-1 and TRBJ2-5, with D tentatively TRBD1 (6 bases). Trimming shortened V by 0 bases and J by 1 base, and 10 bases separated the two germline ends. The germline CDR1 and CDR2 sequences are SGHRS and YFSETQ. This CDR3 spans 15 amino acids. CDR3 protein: CASSLGQAVQETQYF. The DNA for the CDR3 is TGCGCCAGCAGCTTGGGACAGGCGGTCCAAGAGACCCAGTACTTC.

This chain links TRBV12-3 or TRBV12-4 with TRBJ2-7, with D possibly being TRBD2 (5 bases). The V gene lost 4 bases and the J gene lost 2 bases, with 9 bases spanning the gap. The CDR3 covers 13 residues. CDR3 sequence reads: CASSWSSAYEQYF. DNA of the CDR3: TGTGCCAGCAGTTGGAGTAGCGCCTACGAGCAGTACTTC.

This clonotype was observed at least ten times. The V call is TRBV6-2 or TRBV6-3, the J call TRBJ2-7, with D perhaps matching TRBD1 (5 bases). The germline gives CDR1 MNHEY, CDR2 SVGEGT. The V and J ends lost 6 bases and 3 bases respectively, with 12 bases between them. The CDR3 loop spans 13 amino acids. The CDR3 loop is CASSKGLIYEQYF. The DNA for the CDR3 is TGTGCCAGCAGCAAGGGGCTTATCTACGAGCAGTACTTC.

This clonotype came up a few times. This CDR3 is CASSFGLNNYGYTF. The CDR3 bases are TGTGCCAGCAGCTTTGGGCTGAATAACTATGGCTACACCTTC. This chain joins TRBV7-9 and TRBJ1-2, with D uncertain. CDR1 and CDR2 from the germline V gene are SEHNR and FQNEAQ (reference sequence). The CDR3 length is 14 residues. Trimming took off 3 bases at V and 1 base at J, with 9 bases between the two ends.

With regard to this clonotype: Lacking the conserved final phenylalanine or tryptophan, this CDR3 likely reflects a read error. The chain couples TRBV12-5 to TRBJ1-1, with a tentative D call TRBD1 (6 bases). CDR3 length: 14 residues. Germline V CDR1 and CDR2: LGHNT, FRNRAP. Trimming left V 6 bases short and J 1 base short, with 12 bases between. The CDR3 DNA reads TGTGCTAGTGGATCAACAGGGACGAACACTGAAGCTTTCGTT. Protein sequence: CASGSTGTNTEAFV.

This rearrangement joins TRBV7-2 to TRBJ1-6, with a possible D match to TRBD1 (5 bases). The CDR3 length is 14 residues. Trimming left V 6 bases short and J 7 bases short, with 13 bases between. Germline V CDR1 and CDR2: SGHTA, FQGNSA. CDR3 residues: CASRAGPENSPLHF. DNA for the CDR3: TGTGCCAGCAGGGCAGGGCCGGAGAATTCACCCCTCCACTTT. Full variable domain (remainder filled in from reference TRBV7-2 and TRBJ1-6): GAGVSQSPSNKVTEKGKDVELRCDPISGHTALYWYRQSLGQGLEFLIYFQGNSAPDKSGLPSDRFSAERTGGSVSTLTIQRTQQEDSAVYLCASRAGPENSPLHFGNGTRLTVT.

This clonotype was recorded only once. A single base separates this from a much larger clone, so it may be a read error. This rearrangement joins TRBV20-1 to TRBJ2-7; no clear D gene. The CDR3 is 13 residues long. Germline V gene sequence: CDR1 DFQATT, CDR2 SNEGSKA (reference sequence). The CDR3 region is CSAAQVSSYEQCF. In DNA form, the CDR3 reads TGCAGTGCGGCCCAAGTTAGCTCCTACGAGCAGTGCTTC.

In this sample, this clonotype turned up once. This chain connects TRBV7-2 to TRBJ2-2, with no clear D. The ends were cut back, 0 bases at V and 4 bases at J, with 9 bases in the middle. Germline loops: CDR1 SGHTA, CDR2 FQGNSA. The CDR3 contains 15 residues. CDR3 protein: CASSLAYRSTGELFF. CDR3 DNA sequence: TGTGCCAGCAGCTTAGCGTACCGATCCACCGGGGAGCTGTTTTTT.

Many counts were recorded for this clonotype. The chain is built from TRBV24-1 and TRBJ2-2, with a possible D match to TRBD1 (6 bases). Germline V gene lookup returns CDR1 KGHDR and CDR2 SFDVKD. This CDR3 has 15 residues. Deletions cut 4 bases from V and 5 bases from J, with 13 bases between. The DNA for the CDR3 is TGTGCCACCAGTGACACGGGACACATTACCGGGGAGCTGTTTTTT. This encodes CATSDTGHITGELFF.

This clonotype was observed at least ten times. CDR3 DNA sequence: TGTGCCTGGAGGGAAACAAGGTTTATGAACACTGAAGCTTTCTTT. Amino acids: CAWRETRFMNTEAFF. The chain combines TRBV30 with TRBJ1-1; D not resolved. CDR3 length equals 15 residues. The germline CDR1 and CDR2 sequences are GTSNPN and SVGIG (reference sequence). V lost 3 bases and J 0 bases, leaving 14 bases between the germline ends.

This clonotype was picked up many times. CDR3 residues: CASTHAGGPQDTQYF. The CDR3 DNA sequence: TGTGCCAGCACCCATGCAGGGGGCCCTCAAGATACGCAGTATTTT. The chain is built from TRBV12-3 or TRBV12-4 and TRBJ2-3, with 8 bases aligning to TRBD1. The CDR3 loop spans 15 amino acids. With 7 bases clipped from V and 5 bases from J, the junction kept 11 bases outside the gene matches.